This T cell receptor (beta chain) was profiled in a study of breast tumors, draining lymph nodes, adjacent tissues. TCRdb reprocessed the multiplex PCR reads with MiXCR, giving one entry per CDR3 protein. The sample yields 23,000 or so distinct CDR3 sequences, about 61% seen once. Germline V lookup: CDR1 SGHDT, CDR2 YYEEEE. The CDR3 loop spans 16 amino acids. V dropped 3 bases and J dropped 0; count of bases not matched to a gene: 2. This TCR derives from a female donor with breast cancer. Some clones in this sample may be carry-over from other donors' samples. Specimen: tumor-adjacent breast tissue. The rearrangement uses TRBV5-6 and TRBJ1-5; 11 bases match TRBD1. CDR3 sequence (DNA): TGTGCCAGCAGCTACGGGACAGGGGGTAGCAATCAGCCCCAGCATTTT. As protein: CASSYGTGGSNQPQHF.